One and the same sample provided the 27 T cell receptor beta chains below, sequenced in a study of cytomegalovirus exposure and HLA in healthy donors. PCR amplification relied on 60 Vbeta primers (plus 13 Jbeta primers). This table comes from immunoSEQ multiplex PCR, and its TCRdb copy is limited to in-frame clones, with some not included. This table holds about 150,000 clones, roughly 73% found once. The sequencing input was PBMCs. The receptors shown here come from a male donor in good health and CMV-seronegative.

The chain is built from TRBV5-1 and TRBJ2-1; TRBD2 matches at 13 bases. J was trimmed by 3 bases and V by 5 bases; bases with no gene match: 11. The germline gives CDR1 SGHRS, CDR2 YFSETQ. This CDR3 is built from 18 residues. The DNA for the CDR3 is TGCGCCAGCAGTCCGGGACTAGCGGGGCCCGGGGGCTACAATGAGCAGTTCTTC. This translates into CASSPGLAGPGGYNEQFF.

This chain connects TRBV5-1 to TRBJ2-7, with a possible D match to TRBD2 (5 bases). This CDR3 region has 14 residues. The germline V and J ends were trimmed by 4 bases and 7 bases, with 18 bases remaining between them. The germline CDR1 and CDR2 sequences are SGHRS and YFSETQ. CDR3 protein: CASSPGSGGAEQYF. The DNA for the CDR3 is TGCGCCAGCAGCCCGGGGTCTGGAGGTGCTGAGCAGTACTTC.

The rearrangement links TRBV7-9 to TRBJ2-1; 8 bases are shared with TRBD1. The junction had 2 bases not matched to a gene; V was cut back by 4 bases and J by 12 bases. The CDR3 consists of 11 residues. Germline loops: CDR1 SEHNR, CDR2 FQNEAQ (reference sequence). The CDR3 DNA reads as TGTGCCAGCAGCTGGACAGGGCTGCAGTTCTTC. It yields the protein CASSWTGLQFF.

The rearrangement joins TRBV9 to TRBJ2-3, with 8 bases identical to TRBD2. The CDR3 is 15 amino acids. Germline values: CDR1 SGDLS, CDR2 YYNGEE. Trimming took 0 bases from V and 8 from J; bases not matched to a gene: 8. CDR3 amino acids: CASSVDGGAVGTQYF. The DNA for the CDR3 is TGTGCCAGCAGCGTAGACGGGGGGGCGGTTGGTACGCAGTATTTT.

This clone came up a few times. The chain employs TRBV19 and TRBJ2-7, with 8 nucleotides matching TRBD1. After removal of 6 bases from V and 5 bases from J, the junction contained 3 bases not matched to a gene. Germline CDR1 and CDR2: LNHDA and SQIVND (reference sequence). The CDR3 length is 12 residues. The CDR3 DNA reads TGTGCCAGTAGGGACAGGGCCGACGAGCAGTACTTC. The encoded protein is CASRDRADEQYF.

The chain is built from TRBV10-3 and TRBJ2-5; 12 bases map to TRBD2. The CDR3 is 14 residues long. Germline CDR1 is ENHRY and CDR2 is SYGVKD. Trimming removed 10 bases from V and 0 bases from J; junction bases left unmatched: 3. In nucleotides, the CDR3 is TGTGCCACCCGGACTAGCGGGGACCAAGAGACCCAGTACTTC. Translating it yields CATRTSGDQETQYF.

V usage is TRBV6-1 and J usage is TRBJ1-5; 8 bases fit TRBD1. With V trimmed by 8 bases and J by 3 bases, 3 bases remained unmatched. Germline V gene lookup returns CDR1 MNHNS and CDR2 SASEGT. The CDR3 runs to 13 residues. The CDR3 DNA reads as TGTGCCAGCGGACAGGGTTACAATCAGCCCCAGCATTTT. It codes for CASGQGYNQPQHF.

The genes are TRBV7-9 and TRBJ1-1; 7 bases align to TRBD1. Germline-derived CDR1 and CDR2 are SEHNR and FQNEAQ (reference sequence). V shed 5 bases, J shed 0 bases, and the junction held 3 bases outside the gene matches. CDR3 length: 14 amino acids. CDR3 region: CASSVGQVNTEAFF. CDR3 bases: TGTGCCAGCAGCGTCGGACAGGTGAACACTGAAGCTTTCTTT.

The CDR3 region is CASSSDRGFNQPQHF. CDR3 sequence (DNA): TGTGCCAGCAGCTCTGACAGGGGGTTTAATCAGCCCCAGCATTTT. The chain recombines TRBV11-3 with TRBJ1-5; the match to TRBD1 covers 9 bases. This CDR3 is 15 amino acids long. The J segment lost 4 bases and the V segment lost 4 bases, leaving 5 bases of the junction unmatched. Germline CDR1 is SGHNT and CDR2 is YENEEA.

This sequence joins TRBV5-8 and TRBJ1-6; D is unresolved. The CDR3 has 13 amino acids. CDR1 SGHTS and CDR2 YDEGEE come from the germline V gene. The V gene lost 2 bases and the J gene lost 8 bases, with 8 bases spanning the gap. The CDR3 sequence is CASSFSADSPLHF. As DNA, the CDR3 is TGTGCCAGCAGCTTTTCGGCGGATTCACCCCTCCACTTT.

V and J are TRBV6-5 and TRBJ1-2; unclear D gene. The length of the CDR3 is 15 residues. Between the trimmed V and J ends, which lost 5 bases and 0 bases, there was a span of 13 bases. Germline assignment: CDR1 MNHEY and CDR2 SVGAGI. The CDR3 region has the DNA TGTGCCAGCAGTCGGTCGGACTACTCTAACTATGGCTACACCTTC. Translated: CASSRSDYSNYGYTF.

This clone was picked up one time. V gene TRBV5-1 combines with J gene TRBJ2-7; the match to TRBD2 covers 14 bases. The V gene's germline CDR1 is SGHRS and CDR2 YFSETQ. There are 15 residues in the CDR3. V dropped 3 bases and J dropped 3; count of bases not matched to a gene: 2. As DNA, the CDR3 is TGCGCCAGCAGCTCCGGACTAGCGGGAGGCTACGAGCAGTACTTC. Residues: CASSSGLAGGYEQYF.

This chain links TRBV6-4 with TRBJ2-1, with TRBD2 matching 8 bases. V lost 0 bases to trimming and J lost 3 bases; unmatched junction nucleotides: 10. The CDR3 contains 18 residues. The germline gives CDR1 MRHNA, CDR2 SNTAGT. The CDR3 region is CASSDSYIPGGVYNEQFF. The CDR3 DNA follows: TGTGCCAGCAGTGACTCTTATATCCCCGGGGGGGTCTACAATGAGCAGTTCTTC.

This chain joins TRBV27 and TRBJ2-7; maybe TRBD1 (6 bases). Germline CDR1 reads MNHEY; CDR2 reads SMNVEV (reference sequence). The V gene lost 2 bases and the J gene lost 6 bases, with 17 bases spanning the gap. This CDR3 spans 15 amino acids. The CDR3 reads CASSLGARGRSEQYF. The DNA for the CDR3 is TGTGCCAGCAGTTTAGGCGCCAGGGGTCGGTCCGAGCAGTACTTC.

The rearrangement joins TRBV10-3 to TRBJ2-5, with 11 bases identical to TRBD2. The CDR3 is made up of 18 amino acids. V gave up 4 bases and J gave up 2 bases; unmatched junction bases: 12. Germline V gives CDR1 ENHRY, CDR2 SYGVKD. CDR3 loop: CAISAPGSSGGVQETQYF. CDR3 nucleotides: TGTGCCATCAGTGCCCCCGGGAGTAGCGGGGGGGTGCAAGAGACCCAGTACTTC.

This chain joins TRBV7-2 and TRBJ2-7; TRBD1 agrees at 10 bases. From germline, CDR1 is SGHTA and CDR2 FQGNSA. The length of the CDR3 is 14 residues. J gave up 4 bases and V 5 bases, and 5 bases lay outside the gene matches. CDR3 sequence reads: CASSPRQGAYEQYF. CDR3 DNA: TGTGCCAGCAGCCCCCGACAGGGGGCTTACGAGCAGTACTTC.

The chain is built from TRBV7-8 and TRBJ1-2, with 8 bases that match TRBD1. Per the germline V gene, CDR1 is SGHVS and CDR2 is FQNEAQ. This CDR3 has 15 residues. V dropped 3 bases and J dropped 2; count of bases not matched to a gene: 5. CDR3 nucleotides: TGTGCCAGCAGCTTGGACAGGGTGGGAAACTATGGCTACACCTTC. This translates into CASSLDRVGNYGYTF.

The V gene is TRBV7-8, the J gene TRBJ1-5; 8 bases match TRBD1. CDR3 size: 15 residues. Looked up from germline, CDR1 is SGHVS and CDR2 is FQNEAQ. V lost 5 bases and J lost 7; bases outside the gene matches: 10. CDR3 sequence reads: CASSGSQGARQPQHF. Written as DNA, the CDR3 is TGTGCCAGCAGCGGATCTCAGGGGGCGAGGCAGCCCCAGCATTTT. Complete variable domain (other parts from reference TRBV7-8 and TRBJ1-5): GAGVSQSPRYKVAKRGQDVALRCDPISGHVSLFWYQQALGQGPEFLTYFQNEAQLDKSGLPSDRFFAERPEGSVSTLKIQRTQQEDSAVYLCASSGSQGARQPQHFGDGTRLSIL.

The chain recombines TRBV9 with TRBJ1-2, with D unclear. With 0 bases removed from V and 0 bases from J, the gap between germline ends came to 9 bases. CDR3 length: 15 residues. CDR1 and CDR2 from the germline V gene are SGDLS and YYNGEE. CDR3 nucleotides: TGTGCCAGCAGCGTAGATCCGGGATCTAACTATGGCTACACCTTC. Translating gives CASSVDPGSNYGYTF.

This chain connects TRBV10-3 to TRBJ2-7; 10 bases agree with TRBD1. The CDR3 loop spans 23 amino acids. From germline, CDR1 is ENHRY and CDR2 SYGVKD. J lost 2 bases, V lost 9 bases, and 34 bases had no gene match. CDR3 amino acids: CAIYYPHRAGAAGMDRGTYEQYF. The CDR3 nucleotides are TGTGCCATTTATTACCCCCACCGGGCGGGAGCCGCAGGTATGGACAGGGGGACCTACGAGCAGTACTTC.

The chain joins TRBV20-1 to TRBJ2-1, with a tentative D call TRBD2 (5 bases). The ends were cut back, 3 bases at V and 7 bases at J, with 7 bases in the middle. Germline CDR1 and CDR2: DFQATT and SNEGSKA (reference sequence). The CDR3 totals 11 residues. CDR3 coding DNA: TGCAGTGCTAGGGAGCGGAATGAGCAGTTCTTC. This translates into CSARERNEQFF.

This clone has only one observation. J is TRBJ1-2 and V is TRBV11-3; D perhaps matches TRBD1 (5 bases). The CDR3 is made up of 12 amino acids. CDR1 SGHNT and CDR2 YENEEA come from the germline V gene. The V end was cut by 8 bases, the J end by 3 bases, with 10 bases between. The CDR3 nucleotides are TGTGCCAGCGGCGGGGCGGACTATGGCTACACCTTC. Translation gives CASGGADYGYTF.

The CDR3 bases are TGCAGCGTTGCTATTGGGACAGGAGCGGAGTATGGCTACACCTTC. It translates to CSVAIGTGAEYGYTF. The V call is TRBV29-1, the J call TRBJ1-2; 8 nucleotides line up with TRBD1. V was clipped by 4 bases and J by 5 bases; unmatched bases: 12. Germline loops: CDR1 SQVTM, CDR2 ANQGSEA. CDR3 size: 15 residues.

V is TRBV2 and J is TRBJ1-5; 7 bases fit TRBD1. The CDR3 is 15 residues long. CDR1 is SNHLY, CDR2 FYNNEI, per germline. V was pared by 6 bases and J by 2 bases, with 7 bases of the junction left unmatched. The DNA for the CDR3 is TGTGCCAGCAGGGGTGGAGGGGGCGGCAATCAGCCCCAGCATTTT. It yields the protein CASRGGGGGNQPQHF.

The DNA of the CDR3 is TGTGCCAGCACCTGGGCGGGGGCGCCTTATGAAAAACTGTTTTTT. It encodes CASTWAGAPYEKLFF. V and J are TRBV6-1 and TRBJ1-4, with TRBD1 as a possible D gene (6 bases). Looked up from germline, CDR1 is MNHNS and CDR2 is SASEGT. CDR3 length equals 15 residues. V lost 7 bases and J 6 bases, leaving 18 bases between the germline ends.

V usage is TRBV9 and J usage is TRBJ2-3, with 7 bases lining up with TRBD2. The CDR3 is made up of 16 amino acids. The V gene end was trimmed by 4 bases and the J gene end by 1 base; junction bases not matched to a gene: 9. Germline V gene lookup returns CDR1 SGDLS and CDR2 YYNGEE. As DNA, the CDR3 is TGTGCCAGCAGCCCCTTGCCGGGGAGGGGCACAGATACGCAGTATTTT. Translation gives CASSPLPGRGTDTQYF.

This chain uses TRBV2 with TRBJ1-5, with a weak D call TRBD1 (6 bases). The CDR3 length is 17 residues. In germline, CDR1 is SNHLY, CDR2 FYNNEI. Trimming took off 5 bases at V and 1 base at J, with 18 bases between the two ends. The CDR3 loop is CASSYRGGILSNQPQHF. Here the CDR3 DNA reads TGTGCCAGCAGTTACCGGGGGGGCATCCTGAGCAATCAGCCCCAGCATTTT. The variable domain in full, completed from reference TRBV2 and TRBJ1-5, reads EPEVTQTPSHQVTQMGQEVILRCVPISNHLYFYWYRQILGQKVEFLVSFYNNEISEKSEIFDDQFSVERPDGSNFTLKIRSTKLEDSAMYFCASSYRGGILSNQPQHFGDGTRLSIL.